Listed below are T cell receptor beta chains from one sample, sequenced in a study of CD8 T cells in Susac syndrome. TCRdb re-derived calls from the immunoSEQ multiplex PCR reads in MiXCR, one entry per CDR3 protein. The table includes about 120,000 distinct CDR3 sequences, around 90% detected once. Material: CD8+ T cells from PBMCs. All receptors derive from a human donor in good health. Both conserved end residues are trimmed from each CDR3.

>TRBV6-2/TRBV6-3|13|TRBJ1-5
ASTDGQGGNQPQH
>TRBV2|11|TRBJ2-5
ASSDSSPETQY
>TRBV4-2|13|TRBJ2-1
ASSQEAARYNEQF
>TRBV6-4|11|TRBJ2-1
ASSDSRLNEQF
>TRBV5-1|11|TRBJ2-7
ASSHRTSYEQY
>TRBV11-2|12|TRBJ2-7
ASSQRDGSYEQY
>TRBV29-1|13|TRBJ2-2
SVRTSGVNTGELF
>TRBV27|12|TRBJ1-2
ASSLAPGNYGYT
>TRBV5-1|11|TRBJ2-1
ASSLGRLNSLF
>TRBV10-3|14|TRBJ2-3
AISARASGTGDTQY
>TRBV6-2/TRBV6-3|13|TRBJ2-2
ASRRDRGLSGELF
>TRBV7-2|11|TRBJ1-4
ASSLLQNEKLF
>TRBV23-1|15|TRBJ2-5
ASSQSGQRAYQETQY
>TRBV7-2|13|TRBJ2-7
ASSREGGGLSEQY
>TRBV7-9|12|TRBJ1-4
ASSQDSRQEKLF
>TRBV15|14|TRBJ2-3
ATSRGRAGSTDTQY
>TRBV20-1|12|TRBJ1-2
SARDVTGRSGYT
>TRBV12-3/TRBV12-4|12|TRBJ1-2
ASSFAGATGGYT